This T cell receptor beta chain comes out of a study of blood T cell repertoires in COVID-19. Study background: COVID-19 samples collected from the United States, Italy and Spain covered acute and convalescent phases.

Produced via immunoSEQ multiplex PCR; TCRdb's table is partial and in-frame only. Of about 100,000 clones listed, roughly 87% are singletons. This clone was detected a few times. The sample was peripheral blood. The sequence came from a man between 25 and 39 years old in a cohort sampled during active COVID-19.

This CDR3 is CASSREQGVLYEQYF. Here the CDR3 DNA reads TGTGCCAGCAGCCGGGAGCAGGGAGTCCTCTACGAGCAGTACTTC. The J gene is TRBJ2-7, the V gene TRBV5-6, with D tentatively TRBD2 (6 bases). CDR3 size: 15 residues. The ends were cut back, 4 bases at V and 3 bases at J, with 17 bases in the middle. Per the germline V gene, CDR1 is SGHDT and CDR2 is YYEEEE.